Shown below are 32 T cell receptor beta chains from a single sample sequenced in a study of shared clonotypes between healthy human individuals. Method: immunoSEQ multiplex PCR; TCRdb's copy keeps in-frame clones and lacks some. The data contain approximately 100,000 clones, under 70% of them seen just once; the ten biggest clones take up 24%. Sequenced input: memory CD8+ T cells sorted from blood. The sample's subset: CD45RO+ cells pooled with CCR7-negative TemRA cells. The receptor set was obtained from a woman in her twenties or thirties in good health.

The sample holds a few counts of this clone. CDR3: CASGIRFYNEQFF. In nucleotides, the CDR3 is TGTGCCAGTGGTATTAGATTTTACAATGAGCAGTTCTTC. The chain uses TRBV6-6 and TRBJ2-1; no definite D call. Germline V CDR1 and CDR2: MNHNY, SVGAGI (reference sequence). V was clipped by 9 bases and J by 4 bases, with 13 bases between them. This CDR3 spans 13 amino acids.

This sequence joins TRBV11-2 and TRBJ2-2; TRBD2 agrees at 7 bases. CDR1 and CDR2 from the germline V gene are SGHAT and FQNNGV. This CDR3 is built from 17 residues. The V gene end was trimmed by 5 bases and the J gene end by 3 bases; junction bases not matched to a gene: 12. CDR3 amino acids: CASSLSAGRGHTGELFF. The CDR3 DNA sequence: TGTGCCAGCAGCCTATCAGCGGGAAGGGGTCACACCGGGGAGCTGTTTTTT.

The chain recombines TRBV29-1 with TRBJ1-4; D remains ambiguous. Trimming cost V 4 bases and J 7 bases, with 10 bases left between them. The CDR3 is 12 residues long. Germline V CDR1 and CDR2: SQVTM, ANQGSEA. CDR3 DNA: TGCAGCGTTGTTGGGGTCGGTGAAAAACTGTTTTTT. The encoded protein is CSVVGVGEKLFF.

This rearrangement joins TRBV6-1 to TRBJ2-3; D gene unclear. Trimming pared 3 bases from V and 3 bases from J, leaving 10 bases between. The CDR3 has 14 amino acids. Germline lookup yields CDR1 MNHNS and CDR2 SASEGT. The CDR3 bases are TGTGCCAGCAGTGAGGACCAAAAGACAGATACGCAGTATTTT. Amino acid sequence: CASSEDQKTDTQYF.

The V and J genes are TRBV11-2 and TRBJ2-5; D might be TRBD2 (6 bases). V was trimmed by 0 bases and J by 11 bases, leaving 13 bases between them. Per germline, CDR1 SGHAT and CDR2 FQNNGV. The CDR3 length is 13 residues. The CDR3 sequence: CASSLDGGREQYF. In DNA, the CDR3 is TGTGCCAGCAGCTTAGACGGAGGGCGAGAGCAGTACTTC.

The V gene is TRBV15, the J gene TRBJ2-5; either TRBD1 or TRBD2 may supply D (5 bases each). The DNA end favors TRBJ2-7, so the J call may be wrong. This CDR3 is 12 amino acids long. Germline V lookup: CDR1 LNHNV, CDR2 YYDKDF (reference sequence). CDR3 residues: CATSGGSDEQYF. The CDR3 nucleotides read TGTGCCACCAGCGGGGGATCCGACGAGCAGTACTTC.

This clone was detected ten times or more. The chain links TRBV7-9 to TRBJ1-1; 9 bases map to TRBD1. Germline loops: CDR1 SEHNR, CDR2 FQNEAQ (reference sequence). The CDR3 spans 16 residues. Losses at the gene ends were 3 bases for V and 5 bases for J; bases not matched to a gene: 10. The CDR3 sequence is CASSFRRDRERTEAFF. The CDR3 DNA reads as TGTGCCAGCAGCTTTAGGCGGGACAGGGAGAGAACTGAAGCTTTCTTT.

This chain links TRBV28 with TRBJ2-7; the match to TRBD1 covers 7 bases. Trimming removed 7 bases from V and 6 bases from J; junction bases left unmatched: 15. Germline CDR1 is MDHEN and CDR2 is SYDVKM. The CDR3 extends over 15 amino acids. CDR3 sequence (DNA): TGTGCCAGCACCGCAATCCGGGACAGACTCTTCGAGCAGTACTTC. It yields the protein CASTAIRDRLFEQYF.

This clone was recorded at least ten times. In DNA form, the CDR3 reads TGCGCCAGCAGGATCGACCAGTTCTACGAGCAGTACTTC. This gives the protein CASRIDQFYEQYF. The chain couples TRBV5-1 to TRBJ2-7; D gene ambiguous. Per the germline V gene, CDR1 is SGHRS and CDR2 is YFSETQ. Between the trimmed V and J ends, which lost 5 bases and 3 bases, there was a span of 12 bases. The CDR3 totals 13 residues.

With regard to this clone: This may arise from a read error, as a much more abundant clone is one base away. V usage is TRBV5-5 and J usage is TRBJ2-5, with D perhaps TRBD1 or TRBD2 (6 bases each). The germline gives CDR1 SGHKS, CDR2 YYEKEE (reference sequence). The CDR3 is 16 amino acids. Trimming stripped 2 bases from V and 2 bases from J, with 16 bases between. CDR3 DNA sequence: TGTGCCAGCAGCTTCCGACCGGGGGCCCGGCAAGAGACCCAGTACTTC. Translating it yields CASSFRPGARQETQYF.

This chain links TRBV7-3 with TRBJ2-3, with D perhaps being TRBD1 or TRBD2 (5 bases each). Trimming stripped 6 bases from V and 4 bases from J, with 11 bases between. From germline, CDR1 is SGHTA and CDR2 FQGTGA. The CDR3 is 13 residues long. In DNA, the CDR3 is TGTGCCAGCAGTGTGGGACGGTCAGATACGCAGTATTTT. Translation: CASSVGRSDTQYF.

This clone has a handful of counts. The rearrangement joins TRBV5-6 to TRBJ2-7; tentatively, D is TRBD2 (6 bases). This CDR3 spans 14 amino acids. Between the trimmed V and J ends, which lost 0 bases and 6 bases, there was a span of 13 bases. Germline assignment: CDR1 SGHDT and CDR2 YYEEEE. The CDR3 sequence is CASSLATSGVEQYF. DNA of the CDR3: TGTGCCAGCAGCTTGGCGACTAGTGGCGTCGAGCAGTACTTC.

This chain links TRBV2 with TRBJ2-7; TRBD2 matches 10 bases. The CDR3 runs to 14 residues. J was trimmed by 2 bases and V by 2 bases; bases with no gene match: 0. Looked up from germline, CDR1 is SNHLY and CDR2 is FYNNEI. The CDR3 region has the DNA TGTGCCAGCAGTGAAAGCGGGAGGGCCTACGAGCAGTACTTC. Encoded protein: CASSESGRAYEQYF.

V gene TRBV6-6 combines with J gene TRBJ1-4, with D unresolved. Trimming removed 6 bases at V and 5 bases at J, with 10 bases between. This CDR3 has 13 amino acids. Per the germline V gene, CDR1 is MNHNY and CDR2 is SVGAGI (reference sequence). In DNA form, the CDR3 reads TGTGCCAGCAGGAGACTGCTGAATGAAAAACTGTTTTTT. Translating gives CASRRLLNEKLFF.

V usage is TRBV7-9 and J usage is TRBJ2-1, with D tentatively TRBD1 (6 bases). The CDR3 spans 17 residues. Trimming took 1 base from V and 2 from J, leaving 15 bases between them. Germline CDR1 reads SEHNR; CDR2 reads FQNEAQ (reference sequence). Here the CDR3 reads CASSLVAGADPYNEQFF. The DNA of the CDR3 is TGTGCCAGCAGCTTAGTGGCAGGGGCTGATCCCTACAATGAGCAGTTCTTC.

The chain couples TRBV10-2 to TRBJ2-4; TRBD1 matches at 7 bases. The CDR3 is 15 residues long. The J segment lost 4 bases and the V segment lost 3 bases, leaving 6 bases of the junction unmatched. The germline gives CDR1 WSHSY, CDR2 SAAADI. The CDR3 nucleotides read TGCGCCAGCAGTGACCGAACAGGGGTTAAAAACATTCAGTACTTC. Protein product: CASSDRTGVKNIQYF.

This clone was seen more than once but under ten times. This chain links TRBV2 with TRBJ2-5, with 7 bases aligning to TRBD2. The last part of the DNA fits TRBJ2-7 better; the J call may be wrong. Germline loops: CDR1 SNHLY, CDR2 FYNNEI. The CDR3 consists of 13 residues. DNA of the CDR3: TGTGCCATCACCGGACTAGACTCCTACGAGCAGTACTTC. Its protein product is CAITGLDSYEQYF.

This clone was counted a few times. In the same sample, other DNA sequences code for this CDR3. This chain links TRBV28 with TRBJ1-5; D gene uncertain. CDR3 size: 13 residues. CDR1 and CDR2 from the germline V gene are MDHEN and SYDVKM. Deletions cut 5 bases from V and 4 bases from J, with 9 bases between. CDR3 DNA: TGTGCCAGCAGTCCAACTGGTAATCAGCCCCAGCATTTT. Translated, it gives CASSPTGNQPQHF.

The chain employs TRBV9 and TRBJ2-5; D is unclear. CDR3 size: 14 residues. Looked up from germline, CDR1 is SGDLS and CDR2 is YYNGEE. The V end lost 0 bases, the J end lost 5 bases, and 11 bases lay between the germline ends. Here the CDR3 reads CASSVAGVVETQYF. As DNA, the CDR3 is TGTGCCAGCAGCGTAGCTGGAGTAGTTGAGACCCAGTACTTC.

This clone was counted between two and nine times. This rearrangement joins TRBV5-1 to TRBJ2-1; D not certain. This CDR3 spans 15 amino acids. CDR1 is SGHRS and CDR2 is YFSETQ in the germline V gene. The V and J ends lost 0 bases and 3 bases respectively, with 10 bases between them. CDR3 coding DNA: TGCGCCAGCAGCTTGGAAGTCGACAACTACAATGAGCAGTTCTTC. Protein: CASSLEVDNYNEQFF.

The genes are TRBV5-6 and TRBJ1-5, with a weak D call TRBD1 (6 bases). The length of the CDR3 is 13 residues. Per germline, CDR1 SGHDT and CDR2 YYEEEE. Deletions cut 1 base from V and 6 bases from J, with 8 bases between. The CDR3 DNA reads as TGTGCCAGCAGCTTGACAGGGAGTCAGCCCCAGCATTTT. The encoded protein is CASSLTGSQPQHF.

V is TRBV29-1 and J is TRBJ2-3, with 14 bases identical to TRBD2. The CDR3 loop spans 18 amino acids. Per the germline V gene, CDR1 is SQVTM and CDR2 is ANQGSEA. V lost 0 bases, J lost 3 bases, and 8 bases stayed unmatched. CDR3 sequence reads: CSVEDEAGTSGRTDTQYF. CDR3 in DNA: TGCAGCGTTGAAGACGAAGCCGGGACTAGCGGGAGAACAGATACGCAGTATTTT.

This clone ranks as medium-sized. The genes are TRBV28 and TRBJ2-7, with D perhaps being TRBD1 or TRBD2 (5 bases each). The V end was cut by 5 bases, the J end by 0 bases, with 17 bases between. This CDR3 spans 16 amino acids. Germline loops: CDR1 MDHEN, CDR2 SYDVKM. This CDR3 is CASSLLRAGSSYEQYF. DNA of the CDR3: TGTGCCAGCAGTCTCCTACGGGCAGGGAGCTCCTACGAGCAGTACTTC.

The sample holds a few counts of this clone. CDR3 bases: TGTGCCAGCAGTCATCACAGGGCCATTCGCTATGGCTACACCTTC. It encodes CASSHHRAIRYGYTF. The rearrangement uses TRBV28 and TRBJ1-2; possibly TRBD1 for D (6 bases). Germline CDR1 is MDHEN and CDR2 is SYDVKM. There are 15 residues in the CDR3. Trimming removed 5 bases at V and 4 bases at J, with 17 bases between.

The CDR3 spells CASSLDGQNYEQYF. DNA for the CDR3: TGCGCCAGCAGCTTGGACGGACAGAACTACGAGCAGTACTTC. This chain joins TRBV5-1 and TRBJ2-7, with D possibly being TRBD1 (6 bases). The CDR3 is made up of 14 amino acids. Per germline, CDR1 SGHRS and CDR2 YFSETQ. Trimming pared 0 bases from V and 3 bases from J, leaving 10 bases between.

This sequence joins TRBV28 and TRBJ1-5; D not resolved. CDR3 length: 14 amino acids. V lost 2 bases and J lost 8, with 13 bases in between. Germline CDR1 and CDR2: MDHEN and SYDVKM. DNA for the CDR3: TGTGCCAGCAGTTTAGGGCATCCTGGAGAGCCCCAGCATTTT. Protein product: CASSLGHPGEPQHF. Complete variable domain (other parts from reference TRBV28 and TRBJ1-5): DVKVTQSSRYLVKRTGEKVFLECVQDMDHENMFWYRQDPGLGLRLIYFSYDVKMKEKGDIPEGYSVSREKKERFSLILESASTNQTSMYLCASSLGHPGEPQHFGDGTRLSIL.

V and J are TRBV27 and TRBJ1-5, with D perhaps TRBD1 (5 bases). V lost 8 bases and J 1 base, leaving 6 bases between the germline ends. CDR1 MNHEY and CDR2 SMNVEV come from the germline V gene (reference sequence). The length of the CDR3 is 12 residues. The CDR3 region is CASGGSNQPQHF. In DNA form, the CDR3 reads TGTGCCAGCGGGGGGAGCAATCAGCCCCAGCATTTT.

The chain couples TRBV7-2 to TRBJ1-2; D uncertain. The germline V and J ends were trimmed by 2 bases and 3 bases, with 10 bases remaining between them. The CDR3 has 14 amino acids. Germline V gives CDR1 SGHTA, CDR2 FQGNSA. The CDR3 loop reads CASSLSPEDYGYTF. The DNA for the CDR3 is TGTGCCAGCAGCTTAAGTCCTGAAGACTATGGCTACACCTTC.

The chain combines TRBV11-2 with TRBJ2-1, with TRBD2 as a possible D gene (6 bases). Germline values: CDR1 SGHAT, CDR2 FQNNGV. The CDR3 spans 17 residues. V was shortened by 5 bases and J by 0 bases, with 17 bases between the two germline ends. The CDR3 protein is CASSRGDSGLSYNEQFF. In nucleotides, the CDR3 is TGTGCCAGCAGCAGAGGAGATAGCGGTCTCTCCTACAATGAGCAGTTCTTC.

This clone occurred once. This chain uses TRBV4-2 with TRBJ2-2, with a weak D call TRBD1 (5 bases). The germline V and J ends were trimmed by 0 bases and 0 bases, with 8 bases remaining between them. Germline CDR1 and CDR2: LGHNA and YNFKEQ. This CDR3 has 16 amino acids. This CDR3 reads CASSQDRTSNTGELFF. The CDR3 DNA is TGTGCCAGCAGCCAAGACAGGACATCGAACACCGGGGAGCTGTTTTTT.

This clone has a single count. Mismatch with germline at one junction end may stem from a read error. The CDR3 DNA sequence: TGTGCCAGCAGTTTAGTGGGGGTAGGGCAGCCCCAGCATTTT. Its protein is CASSLVGVGQPQHF. The chain uses TRBV7-8 and TRBJ1-5; D perhaps matches TRBD1 (5 bases). CDR1 SGHVS and CDR2 FQNEAQ come from the germline V gene. The CDR3 covers 14 residues.

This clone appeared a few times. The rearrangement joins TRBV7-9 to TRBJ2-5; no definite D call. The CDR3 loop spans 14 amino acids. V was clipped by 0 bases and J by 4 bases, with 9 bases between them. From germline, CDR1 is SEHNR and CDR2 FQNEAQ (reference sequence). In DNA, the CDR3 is TGTGCCAGCAGCTTAGCTATGGCGAGAGAGACCCAGTACTTC. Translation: CASSLAMARETQYF.